The clone carrying this TCR beta chain was counted a few times. Its antigen is not known. The record originates from a study of T cell responses to AZD1222 COVID-19 vaccine. Study-wide results and caveats: Reports say nearly half of spike-specific TCRs go after unmutated variant regions. Researchers report vaccine-associated CD4 TCRs spanning spike, with dominance at 160-218 and 743-854. Rises in breadth and depth of Spike-specific TCRs came after two AZD1222 doses.

Repertoires were generated with immunoSEQ multiplex PCR, while TCRdb's copy carries only in-frame clones and drops some. Of some 130,000 clones in the sample, 88% are singletons; the top ten hold approximately 18%. Germline V gene data show CDR1 as LGHNA and CDR2 as YNFKEQ. Trimming removed 0 bases from V and 4 bases from J, with 11 bases in between. CDR3 length: 15 residues. The sequence came from an adult in good health. Sequences were derived from peripheral blood, sampled on day 0 of MenACWY control vaccination. The chain employs TRBV4-2 and TRBJ2-3, with D tentatively TRBD1 (6 bases). The chain's CDR3 is CASSQDPQGPDTQYF. Here the CDR3 DNA reads TGTGCCAGCAGCCAAGATCCCCAGGGGCCAGATACGCAGTATTTT.